This TCR beta chain originates from a study of long-term antiretroviral therapy in people with HIV. The CDR3 sequence is 15 residues long. Germline V CDR1 and CDR2: LGHNA, YSLEER. Trimming pared 0 bases from V and 10 bases from J, leaving 16 bases between. Investigators performed immunoSEQ version v3.0 at survey level. Clones were sequenced by immunoSEQ multiplex PCR, and TCRdb holds only the in-frame ones, with some missing. The sample lists 25,000 to 35,000 clones; around 92% were seen once. This chain uses TRBV4-3 with TRBJ2-1; tentatively, D is TRBD2 (6 bases). The specimen was unsorted PBMCs, collected just over 7.3 years after starting antiretroviral therapy. This clonotype was sampled from a man aged 50-59 years with HIV. The CDR3 bases are TGCGCCAGCAGCCAAGAGCAAGGAGGCGGGGCGGAGCAGTTCTTC. Translation gives CASSQEQGGGAEQFF.